Sequencing of this T cell receptor (beta chain) was carried out in a study of T-cell reconstitution after alpha-beta-depleted transplantation in children. Unique molecular identifiers featured in how the TCRbeta library was prepared. TCRdb reprocessed the PCR reads with MiXCR, giving one entry per CDR3 protein. The profile shows about 640,000 distinct CDR3 sequences, 16% of them singletons. Per germline, CDR1 SEHNR and CDR2 FQNEAQ (reference sequence). J lost 4 bases, V lost 5 bases, and 5 bases had no gene match. The CDR3 loop spans 14 amino acids. The receptor's source is a human donor who donated a stem cell graft to a child with acute myeloid leukemia. The chain recombines TRBV7-9 with TRBJ1-1; TRBD1 matches at 9 bases. The material sequenced was PBMCs from the stem cell graft donor, taken from the stem cell graft. In DNA form, the CDR3 reads TGTGCCAGCAGCCCCGGGACAGGGATCACTGAAGCTTTCTTT. This gives the protein CASSPGTGITEAFF.